This TCR beta chain was documented in a study of T cells after posttransplantation cyclophosphamide. Study observations and caveats: Skin or GI-infiltrating T cells shared few TRB sequences with blood. After PTCy, TRB diversity resembled that of CNI/methotrexate controls. Donor-recipient repertoire similarity was low at 1-2 months, rising over year one.

Produced via immunoSEQ multiplex PCR; TCRdb's table is partial and in-frame only. The sample has roughly 2,000 clones, around 85% seen once. The CDR3 runs to 15 residues. Per germline, CDR1 SEHNR and CDR2 FQNEAQ (reference sequence). With 5 bases removed from V and 5 bases from J, the gap between germline ends came to 18 bases. As for this clone: Antigen: not known.

Cyclophosphamide on days +3 and +4 followed busulfan-fludarabine conditioning and a marrow graft. This sequence originates from a male patient aged 50 or older who received an allogeneic stem cell transplant from a related donor and was CMV-positive. Some T cells may have originated in the graft donor. The material sequenced was CD8+ T cells sorted from blood, taken around 350 days after allogeneic stem cell transplant with posttransplant cyclophosphamide. The rearrangement uses TRBV7-9 and TRBJ1-2, with D possibly being TRBD1 (6 bases). The CDR3 coding sequence is TGTGCCAGCAGCATCCCGACAGGTGGGGAATATGGCTACACCTTC. Amino acids: CASSIPTGGEYGYTF. The variable domain in full, completed from reference TRBV7-9 and TRBJ1-2, reads DTGVSQNPRHKITKRGQNVTFRCDPISEHNRLYWYRQTLGQGPEFLTYFQNEAQLEKSRLLSDRFSAERPKGSFSTLEIQRTEQGDSAMYLCASSIPTGGEYGYTFGSGTRLTVV.